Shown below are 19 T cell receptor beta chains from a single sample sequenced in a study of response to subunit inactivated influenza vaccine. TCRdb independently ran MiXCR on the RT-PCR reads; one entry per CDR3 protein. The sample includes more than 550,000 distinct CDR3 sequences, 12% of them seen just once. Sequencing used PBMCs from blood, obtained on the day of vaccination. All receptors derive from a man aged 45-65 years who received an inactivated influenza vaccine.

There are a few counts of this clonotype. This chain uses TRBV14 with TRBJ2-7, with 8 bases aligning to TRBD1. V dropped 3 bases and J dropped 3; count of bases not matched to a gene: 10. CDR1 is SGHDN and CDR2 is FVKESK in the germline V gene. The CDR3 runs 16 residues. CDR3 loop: CASSHAGRGQVYEQYF. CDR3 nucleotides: TGTGCCAGCAGCCATGCGGGAAGGGGACAGGTCTACGAGCAGTACTTC.

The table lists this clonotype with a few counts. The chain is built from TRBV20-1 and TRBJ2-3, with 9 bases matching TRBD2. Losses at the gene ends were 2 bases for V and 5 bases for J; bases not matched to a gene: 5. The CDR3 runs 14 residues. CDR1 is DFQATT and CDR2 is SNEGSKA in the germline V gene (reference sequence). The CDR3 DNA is TGCAGTGCTAGAATCGCGGGGGGGCGAGATACGCAGTATTTT. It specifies CSARIAGGRDTQYF.

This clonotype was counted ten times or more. The CDR3 DNA reads as TGTGCCAGCAGTTACTCGGGGTTCGGAGATACGCAGTATTTT. Translated: CASSYSGFGDTQYF. The chain employs TRBV6-2 or TRBV6-3 and TRBJ2-3; no reliable D call. V lost 0 bases to trimming and J lost 5 bases, with 9 bases between them. The germline V gene encodes CDR1 MNHEY and CDR2 SVGEGT. The CDR3 is 14 residues long.

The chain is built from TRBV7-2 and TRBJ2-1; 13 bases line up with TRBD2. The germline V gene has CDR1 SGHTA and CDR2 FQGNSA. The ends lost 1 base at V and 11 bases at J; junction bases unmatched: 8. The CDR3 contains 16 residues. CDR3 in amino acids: CASSLGLGTSGAQQFF. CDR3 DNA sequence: TGTGCCAGCAGCTTAGGGCTGGGGACTAGCGGGGCCCAGCAGTTCTTC.

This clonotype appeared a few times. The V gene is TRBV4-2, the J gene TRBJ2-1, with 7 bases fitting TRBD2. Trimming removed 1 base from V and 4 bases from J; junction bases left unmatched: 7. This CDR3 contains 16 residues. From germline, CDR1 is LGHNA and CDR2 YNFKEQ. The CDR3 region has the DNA TGTGCCAGCAGCCAAGGTCCTAGCGGAGATTACAATGAGCAGTTCTTC. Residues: CASSQGPSGDYNEQFF.

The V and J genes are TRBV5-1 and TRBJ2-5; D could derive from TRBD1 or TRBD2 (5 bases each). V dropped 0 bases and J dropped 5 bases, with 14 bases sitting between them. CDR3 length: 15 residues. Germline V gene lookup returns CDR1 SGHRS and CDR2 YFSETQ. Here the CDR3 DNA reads TGCGCCAGCAGCTTGGCCGGGACGATGTGGGAGACCCAGTACTTC. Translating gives CASSLAGTMWETQYF.

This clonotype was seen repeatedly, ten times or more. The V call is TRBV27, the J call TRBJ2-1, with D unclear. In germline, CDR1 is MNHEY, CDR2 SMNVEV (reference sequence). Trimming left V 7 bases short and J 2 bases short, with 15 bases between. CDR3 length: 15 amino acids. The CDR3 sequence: CASKEDRFPYNEQFF. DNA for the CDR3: TGTGCCAGCAAAGAGGATCGGTTCCCCTACAATGAGCAGTTCTTC.

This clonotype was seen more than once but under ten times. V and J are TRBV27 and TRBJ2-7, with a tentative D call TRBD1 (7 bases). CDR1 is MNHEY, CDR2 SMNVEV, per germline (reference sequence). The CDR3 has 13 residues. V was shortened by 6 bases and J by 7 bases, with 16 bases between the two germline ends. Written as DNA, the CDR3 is TGTGCCAGCAGGAACAGGGGTGCGGGGGAGCAGTACTTC. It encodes CASRNRGAGEQYF.

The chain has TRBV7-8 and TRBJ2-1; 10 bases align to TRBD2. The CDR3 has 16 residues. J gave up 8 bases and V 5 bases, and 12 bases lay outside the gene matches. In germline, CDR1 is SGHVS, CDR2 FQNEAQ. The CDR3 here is CASSPLGTSVIHEQFF. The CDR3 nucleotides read TGTGCCAGCAGCCCCCTTGGGACTAGCGTTATCCATGAGCAGTTCTTC.

The CDR3 nucleotides read TGTGCCAGCAGCCAAGCCATAAGGACCCTTGACAATGAGCAGTTCTTC. It yields the protein CASSQAIRTLDNEQFF. J is TRBJ2-1 and V is TRBV4-2, with unresolved D. Trimming shortened V by 1 base and J by 5 bases, and 15 bases separated the two germline ends. Germline values: CDR1 LGHNA, CDR2 YNFKEQ. The CDR3 has 16 amino acids.

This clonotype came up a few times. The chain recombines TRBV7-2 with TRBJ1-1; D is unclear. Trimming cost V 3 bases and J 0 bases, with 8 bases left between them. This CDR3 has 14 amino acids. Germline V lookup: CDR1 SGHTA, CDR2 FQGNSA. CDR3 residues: CASSLKQLNTEAFF. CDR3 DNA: TGTGCCAGCAGCTTGAAACAGTTGAACACTGAAGCTTTCTTT.

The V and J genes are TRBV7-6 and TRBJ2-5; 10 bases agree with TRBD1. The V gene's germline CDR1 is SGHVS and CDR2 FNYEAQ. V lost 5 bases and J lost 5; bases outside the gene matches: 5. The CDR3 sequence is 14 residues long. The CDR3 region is CASSRQGAWETQYF. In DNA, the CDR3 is TGTGCCAGCAGCCGACAGGGGGCATGGGAGACCCAGTACTTC. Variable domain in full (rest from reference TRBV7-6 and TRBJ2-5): GAGVSQSPRYKVTKRGQDVALRCDPISGHVSLYWYRQALGQGPEFLTYFNYEAQQDKSGLPNDRFSAERPEGSISTLTIQRTEQRDSAMYRCASSRQGAWETQYFGPGTRLLVL.

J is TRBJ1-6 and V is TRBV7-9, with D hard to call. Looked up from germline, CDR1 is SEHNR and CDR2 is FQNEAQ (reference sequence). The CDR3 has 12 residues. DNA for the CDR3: TGTGCAACGGGTGGAAGGAATTCACCCCTCCACTTT. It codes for CATGGRNSPLHF.

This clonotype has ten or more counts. CDR3 in amino acids: CASSLSGGWTDTQYF. CDR3 bases: TGCGCCAGCAGCCTTAGCGGGGGATGGACAGATACGCAGTATTTT. V gene TRBV5-1 combines with J gene TRBJ2-3; TRBD2 aligns across 9 bases. V trimming: 4 bases; J trimming: 3 bases; junction bases outside the gene matches: 6. CDR1 and CDR2 from the germline V gene are SGHRS and YFSETQ. The CDR3 covers 15 residues.

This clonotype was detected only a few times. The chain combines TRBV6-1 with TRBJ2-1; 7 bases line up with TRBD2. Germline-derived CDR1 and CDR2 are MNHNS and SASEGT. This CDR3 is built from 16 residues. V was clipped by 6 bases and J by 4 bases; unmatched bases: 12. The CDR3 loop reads CASSPRDGGIYNEQFF. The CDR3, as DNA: TGTGCCAGCAGCCCACGGGACGGGGGGATATACAATGAGCAGTTCTTC.

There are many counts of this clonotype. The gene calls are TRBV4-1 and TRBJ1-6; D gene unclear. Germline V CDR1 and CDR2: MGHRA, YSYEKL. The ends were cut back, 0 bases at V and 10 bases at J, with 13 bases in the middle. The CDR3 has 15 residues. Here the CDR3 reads CASSQDYQNGSPLHF. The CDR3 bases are TGCGCCAGCAGCCAAGATTACCAAAACGGCTCACCCCTCCACTTT.

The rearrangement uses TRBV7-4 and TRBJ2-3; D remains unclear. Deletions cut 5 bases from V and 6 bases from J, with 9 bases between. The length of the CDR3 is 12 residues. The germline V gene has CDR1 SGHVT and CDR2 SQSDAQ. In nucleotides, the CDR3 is TGTGCCAGCAGCGACACCGGGGATACGCAGTATTTT. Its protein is CASSDTGDTQYF.

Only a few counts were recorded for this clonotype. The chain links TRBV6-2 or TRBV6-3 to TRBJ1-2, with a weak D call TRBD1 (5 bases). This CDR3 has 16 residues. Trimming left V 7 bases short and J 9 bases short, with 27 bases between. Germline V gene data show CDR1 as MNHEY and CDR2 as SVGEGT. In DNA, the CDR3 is TGTGCCAGCACCGCCCGGGCCGGGAAAGAATCGGGGCGCTACACCTTC. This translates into CASTARAGKESGRYTF.

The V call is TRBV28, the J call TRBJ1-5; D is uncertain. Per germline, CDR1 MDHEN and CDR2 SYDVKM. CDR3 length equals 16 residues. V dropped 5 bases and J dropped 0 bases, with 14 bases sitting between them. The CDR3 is CASSPPVVASNQPQHF. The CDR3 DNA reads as TGTGCCAGCAGTCCACCCGTTGTTGCTAGCAATCAGCCCCAGCATTTT.